The T cell receptor (beta chain) under discussion was sequenced for a study of blood T cell repertoires in COVID-19. This table comes from immunoSEQ multiplex PCR, and its TCRdb copy is limited to in-frame clones, with some not included. The sample has over 350,000 clones, 70% to 90% seen once. The CDR3 runs to 14 residues. The V gene lost 0 bases and the J gene lost 3 bases, with 9 bases spanning the gap. Germline lookup yields CDR1 SGHDN and CDR2 FVKESK. The clonotype comes from a woman in her 30s with active or convalescent COVID-19. Sample: peripheral blood. This chain joins TRBV14 and TRBJ2-7, with D possibly matching TRBD2 (5 bases). The CDR3 coding sequence is TGTGCCAGCAGCCAAGACTTAGCGTTCTACGAGCAGTACTTC. This translates into CASSQDLAFYEQYF.